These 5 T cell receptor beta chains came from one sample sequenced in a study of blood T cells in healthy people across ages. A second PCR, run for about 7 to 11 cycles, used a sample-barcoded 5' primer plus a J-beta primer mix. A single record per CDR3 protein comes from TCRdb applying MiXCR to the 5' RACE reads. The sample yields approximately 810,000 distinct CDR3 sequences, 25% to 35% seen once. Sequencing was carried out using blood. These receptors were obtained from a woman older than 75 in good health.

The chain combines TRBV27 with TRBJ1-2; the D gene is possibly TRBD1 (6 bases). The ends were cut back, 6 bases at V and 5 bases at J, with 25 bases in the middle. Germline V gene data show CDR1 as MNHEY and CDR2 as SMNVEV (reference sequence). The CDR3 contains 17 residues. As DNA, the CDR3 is TGTGCCAGCAGCCTTCGGGGGGGCGCGTCACTCTCTTATGGCTACACCTTC. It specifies CASSLRGGASLSYGYTF.

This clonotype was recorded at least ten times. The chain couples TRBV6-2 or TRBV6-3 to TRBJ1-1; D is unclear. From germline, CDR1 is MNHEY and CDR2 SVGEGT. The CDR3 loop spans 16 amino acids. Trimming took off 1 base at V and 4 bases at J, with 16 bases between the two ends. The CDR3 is CASSYLRRWGGTEAFF. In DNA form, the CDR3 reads TGTGCCAGCAGTTACTTACGACGGTGGGGTGGCACTGAAGCTTTCTTT.

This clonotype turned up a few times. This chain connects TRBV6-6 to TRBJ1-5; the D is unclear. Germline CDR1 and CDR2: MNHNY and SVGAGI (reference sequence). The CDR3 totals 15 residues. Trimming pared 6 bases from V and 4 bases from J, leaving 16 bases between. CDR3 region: CASRIGPLENQPQHF. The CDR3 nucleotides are TGTGCCAGCAGAATAGGACCGTTAGAGAATCAGCCCCAGCATTTT.

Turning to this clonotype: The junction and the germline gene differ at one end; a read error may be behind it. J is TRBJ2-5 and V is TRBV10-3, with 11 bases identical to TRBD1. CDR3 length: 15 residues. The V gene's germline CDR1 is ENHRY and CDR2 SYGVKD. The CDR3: CAISESRDRGTEQDF. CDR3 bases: TGCGCCATCAGTGAGTCGAGGGACAGGGGGACCGAGCAGGACTTC.

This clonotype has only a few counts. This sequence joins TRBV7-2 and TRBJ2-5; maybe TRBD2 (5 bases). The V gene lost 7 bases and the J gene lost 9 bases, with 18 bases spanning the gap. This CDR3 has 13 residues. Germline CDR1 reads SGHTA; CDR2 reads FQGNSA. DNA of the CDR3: TGTGCCAGCAACCGTACACTAGAGGCGGCCCAGTACTTC. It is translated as CASNRTLEAAQYF.